One and the same sample provided the 12 T cell receptor beta chains below, sequenced in a study of blood T cell repertoires in COVID-19. Data came from immunoSEQ multiplex PCR; TCRdb stores just in-frame clones and leaves some out. Among a few hundred thousand clones listed, 80% to 90% were seen once. The sequencing input was peripheral blood. Receptors were obtained from a woman of 80 years or more with acute or convalescent COVID-19.

The J gene is TRBJ2-7, the V gene TRBV12-5; TRBD1 matches at 8 bases. The CDR3 runs to 16 residues. CDR1 is LGHNT and CDR2 is FRNRAP in the germline V gene. V was pared by 6 bases and J by 0 bases, with 10 bases of the junction left unmatched. The CDR3 bases are TGTGCTAGTGGCACCCCGGACAGGGCCAGCTCCTACGAGCAGTACTTC. It is translated as CASGTPDRASSYEQYF.

This chain connects TRBV5-1 to TRBJ2-1; D is perhaps TRBD2 (6 bases). Germline CDR1 SGHRS, CDR2 YFSETQ. With 3 bases removed from V and 6 bases from J, the gap between germline ends came to 22 bases. The length of the CDR3 is 17 residues. The CDR3 loop reads CASSSTSGVAQINEQFF. The CDR3 DNA reads TGCGCCAGCAGCTCCACCTCGGGGGTTGCGCAGATCAATGAGCAGTTCTTC.

A few counts support this clone. The same CDR3 can be traced to other DNA sequences in this sample. The chain uses TRBV7-3 and TRBJ2-2, with 11 bases identical to TRBD2. Germline CDR1 is SGHTA and CDR2 is FQGTGA. The CDR3 sequence is 16 residues long. Germline trimming cut 2 bases from V and 4 bases from J; bases unmatched to any gene: 3. The CDR3 loop is CASSLRLAGSTGELFF. Written as DNA, the CDR3 is TGTGCCAGCAGCTTACGACTAGCGGGGAGCACCGGGGAGCTGTTTTTT.

This clone came up once. The gene calls are TRBV10-3 and TRBJ2-1; D is unresolved. The CDR3 length is 13 residues. Germline CDR1 and CDR2: ENHRY and SYGVKD. V was trimmed by 8 bases and J by 7 bases, leaving 15 bases between them. In DNA form, the CDR3 reads TGTGCCATCGGATGGCTAGATGGGAATGAGCAGTTCTTC. This translates into CAIGWLDGNEQFF.

The V and J genes are TRBV6-2 or TRBV6-3 and TRBJ1-2; 8 bases agree with TRBD1. V lost 6 bases, J lost 10 bases, and 10 bases stayed unmatched. The CDR3 length is 13 residues. The germline V gene encodes CDR1 MNHEY and CDR2 SVGEGT. The CDR3 is CASSRGQGSDYTF. The CDR3 coding sequence is TGTGCCAGCAGCCGCGGACAGGGCAGTGACTACACCTTC.

The gene calls are TRBV21-1 and TRBJ2-1; the tabulated D call, TRBD2, remains unverified against the DNA. TRBV21-1 is noted as a pseudogene. The CDR3 contains 18 residues. The CDR3 reads CASSKRPPGRYSYNEQFF. DNA of the CDR3: TGTGCCAGCAGCAAAAGGCCCCCTGGGAGGTATTCCTACAATGAGCAGTTCTTC.

V usage is TRBV28 and J usage is TRBJ1-2, with 10 positions matching TRBD1. Germline V CDR1 and CDR2: MDHEN, SYDVKM. The CDR3 totals 14 residues. V trimming: 5 bases; J trimming: 1 base; junction bases outside the gene matches: 1. DNA for the CDR3: TGTGCCAGCAGTGGGGACAGGGGTAACTATGGCTACACCTTC. Translation: CASSGDRGNYGYTF.

The CDR3: CASKTRGYNEQFF. The CDR3 nucleotides read TGTGCCAGTAAGACACGGGGATACAATGAGCAGTTCTTC. J is TRBJ2-1 and V is TRBV2; D is perhaps TRBD2 (5 bases). V lost 9 bases to trimming and J lost 4 bases, with 13 bases between them. This CDR3 has 13 residues. Germline loops: CDR1 SNHLY, CDR2 FYNNEI.

This clone was seen a handful of times. The V and J genes are TRBV6-2 or TRBV6-3 and TRBJ2-1, with 9 bases lining up with TRBD2. Per the germline V gene, CDR1 is MNHEY and CDR2 is SVGEGT. V was pared by 4 bases and J by 5 bases, with 9 bases of the junction left unmatched. The CDR3 has 16 residues. The CDR3 region is CASSWLLAGVNNEQFF. The DNA of the CDR3 is TGTGCCAGCAGTTGGCTCTTAGCGGGGGTTAACAATGAGCAGTTCTTC.

The genes are TRBV4-1 and TRBJ1-4; D perhaps matches TRBD1 (6 bases). Trimming removed 0 bases from V and 8 bases from J, with 16 bases in between. This CDR3 has 16 residues. Germline lookup yields CDR1 MGHRA and CDR2 YSYEKL. DNA for the CDR3: TGCGCCAGCAGCCAAGATGGGGGGGGCATAATAGAAAAACTGTTTTTT. It translates to CASSQDGGGIIEKLFF.

The chain is built from TRBV24-1 and TRBJ2-5; D might be TRBD1 (7 bases). This CDR3 comprises 15 residues. Trimming left V 3 bases short and J 5 bases short, with 15 bases between. Germline CDR1 reads KGHDR; CDR2 reads SFDVKD. The chain's CDR3 is CATSDRRGAVETQYF. In DNA form, the CDR3 reads TGTGCCACCAGTGATCGCAGGGGGGCCGTGGAGACCCAGTACTTC.

The V and J genes are TRBV15 and TRBJ2-5, with D possibly being TRBD1 (6 bases). The CDR3 length is 15 residues. Germline assignment: CDR1 LNHNV and CDR2 YYDKDF (reference sequence). V lost 5 bases to trimming and J lost 3 bases, with 16 bases between them. The CDR3 sequence is CATSEPGHSKETQYF. CDR3 coding DNA: TGTGCCACCAGCGAACCGGGACACTCTAAAGAGACCCAGTACTTC.